The 32 T cell receptor beta chains reported below all come from one sample, sequenced in a study of molecular identifiers for immune sequencing clone quantification. In TCRdb, the PCR reads were re-called with MiXCR into one record per CDR3 protein. Among about 40,000 distinct CDR3 sequences listed, roughly 24% were seen once. Sample: naive CD8+ T cells from blood, with Jurkat cell RNA spiked in. Subset of the sample: FACS-sorted CD8+CD4-CCR7+CD45RA+ naive T cells. The receptors come from a human donor in good health. Some libraries in this study had Jurkat cell RNA spiked in.

This clonotype was counted at least ten times. The J gene is TRBJ2-1, the V gene TRBV7-9; D is possibly TRBD1 (6 bases). The germline V gene encodes CDR1 SEHNR and CDR2 FQNEAQ (reference sequence). Trimming pared 1 base from V and 8 bases from J, leaving 6 bases between. This CDR3 is 12 amino acids long. The CDR3 nucleotides are TGTGCCAGCAGCTTAGAGGGGGATGAGCAGTTCTTC. It is translated as CASSLEGDEQFF.

Regarding this clonotype: It may be a read error: a sequence one base away is much more abundant. The rearrangement links TRBV15 to TRBJ2-5; TRBD1 or TRBD2 may be the D gene (6 bases each). V was cut by 5 bases and J by 5 bases, with 24 bases left in between. Per germline, CDR1 LNHNV and CDR2 YYDKDF (reference sequence). This CDR3 has 17 amino acids. The CDR3 DNA sequence: TGTGCCACCAGCCTAAGGGGGGCTAGAAGGGGAGATGAGACCCAGTACTTC. Protein: CATSLRGARRGDETQYF.

This clonotype was counted many times. CDR3 in amino acids: CASSLSTPGTAPYEQYF. The CDR3 DNA is TGCGCCAGCAGCCTCTCAACCCCCGGGACAGCTCCCTACGAGCAGTACTTC. The chain has TRBV4-3 and TRBJ2-7; TRBD1 agrees at 7 bases. The CDR3 runs to 17 residues. Per the germline V gene, CDR1 is LGHNA and CDR2 is YSLEER. J lost 2 bases, V lost 4 bases, and 14 bases had no gene match.

As to this clonotype: A much larger clone sits a single nucleotide away, making a read error possible. This sequence joins TRBV4-1 and TRBJ1-5; a possible D gene is TRBD1 (5 bases). Trimming took 4 bases from V and 0 from J, leaving 13 bases between them. The germline V gene encodes CDR1 MGHRA and CDR2 YSYEKL. This CDR3 region has 16 residues. CDR3 bases: TGCGCCAGCAGCCGAGAGGGGATAGATAGCAATCAGCCCCAGCATTTT. Protein: CASSREGIDSNQPQHF.

With respect to this clonotype: It may be a read error: a sequence one base away is much more abundant. V is TRBV12-3 or TRBV12-4 and J is TRBJ1-1; no clear D gene. Trimming took off 3 bases at V and 4 bases at J, with 12 bases between the two ends. The CDR3 extends over 14 amino acids. The CDR3 coding sequence is TGTGCCAGCAGTTTGGGCTCAACAGTCACTGAAGCTTTCTTT. This encodes CASSLGSTVTEAFF.

This clonotype has at least ten counts. The chain has TRBV20-1 and TRBJ2-3; D remains unclear. Trimming took 0 bases from V and 5 from J, leaving 3 bases between them. Germline CDR1 reads DFQATT; CDR2 reads SNEGSKA (reference sequence). The CDR3 sequence is 11 residues long. The CDR3 protein is CSAREVDTQYF. The CDR3, as DNA: TGCAGTGCTAGAGAGGTAGATACGCAGTATTTT.

At least ten counts were recorded for this clonotype. The chain carries TRBV7-9 and TRBJ2-3; weak D call: TRBD1 (6 bases). With 5 bases removed from V and 3 bases from J, the gap between germline ends came to 15 bases. The germline V gene encodes CDR1 SEHNR and CDR2 FQNEAQ (reference sequence). This CDR3 contains 15 residues. The chain's CDR3 is CASSPVGARTDTQYF. In DNA, the CDR3 is TGTGCCAGCAGCCCGGTGGGGGCACGAACAGATACGCAGTATTTT. Based on the CDR3 plus reference TRBV7-9 and TRBJ2-3, the full variable domain is DTGVSQNPRHKITKRGQNVTFRCDPISEHNRLYWYRQTLGQGPEFLTYFQNEAQLEKSRLLSDRFSAERPKGSFSTLEIQRTEQGDSAMYLCASSPVGARTDTQYFGPGTRLTVL.

A word on this clonotype: Just one base apart from a much larger clone, this may be a read error. V gene TRBV7-9 combines with J gene TRBJ1-2; perhaps TRBD1 as D (5 bases). The CDR3 runs to 13 residues. Germline CDR1 reads SEHNR; CDR2 reads FQNEAQ (reference sequence). In DNA form, the CDR3 reads TGTGACAGCAGCGAAGACAGCAACTATGGCTACACCTTC. Translation gives CDSSEDSNYGYTF.

A note on this clonotype: A much larger clone sits a single nucleotide away, making a read error possible. The genes are TRBV7-2 and TRBJ2-2, with D unresolved. Looked up from germline, CDR1 is SGHTA and CDR2 is FQGNSA. V was trimmed by 1 base and J by 1 base, leaving 4 bases between them. This CDR3 is 14 amino acids long. CDR3 bases: TGTGCCAGCAGCTTAGTTAGGAACACCGGGGAGCTGTTTTTT. It specifies CASSLVRNTGELFF.

This clonotype was counted many times. The chain has TRBV7-3 and TRBJ2-5; 8 bases fit TRBD2. This CDR3 contains 14 residues. Looked up from germline, CDR1 is SGHTA and CDR2 is FQGTGA. V lost 5 bases, J lost 4 bases, and 6 bases stayed unmatched. The CDR3 sequence: CASSPFTSGETQYF. CDR3 sequence (DNA): TGTGCCAGCAGCCCTTTTACTAGCGGAGAGACCCAGTACTTC.

A note on this clonotype: This may be a read error, as it is one base from a much larger clone. This chain joins TRBV27 and TRBJ2-4; 11 positions agree with TRBD1. CDR1 and CDR2 from the germline V gene are MNHEY and SMNVEV (reference sequence). The junction had 4 bases not matched to a gene; V was cut back by 3 bases and J by 6 bases. There are 15 residues in the CDR3. The CDR3 DNA is TGTGCCAGCAGTTTGGCCGGGACAGGGGGAAACATTCAGTACTTC. This sequence encodes CASSLAGTGGNIQYF.

To note about this clonotype: An end of the junction does not agree with germline; a read error may underlie this. The chain has TRBV4-3 and TRBJ2-7, with 8 positions matching TRBD1. Germline CDR1 and CDR2: LGHNA and YSLEER. The CDR3 consists of 13 residues. The CDR3 DNA follows: TGCGCCAGCAGCCCAGGGGGCTCCTACAAGCAGTACTTC. Encoded protein: CASSPGGSYKQYF.

As for this clonotype: Its ends do not fully match the called genes, so a read error is possible. The genes are TRBV11-2 and TRBJ2-7; D gene ambiguous. Germline values: CDR1 SGHAT, CDR2 FQNNGV. CDR3 length: 15 residues. The CDR3 is CASSFGAQRAYGQYF. The CDR3 DNA reads as TGTGCCAGCAGCTTTGGTGCGCAGCGTGCCTACGGGCAGTACTTC. The full variable domain, in which reference TRBV11-2 and TRBJ2-7 provide the parts outside the CDR3, is EAGVAQSPRYKIIEKRQSVAFWCNPISGHATLYWYQQILGQGPKLLIQFQNNGVVDDSQLPKDRFSAERLKGVDSTLKIQPAKLEDSAVYLCASSFGAQRAYGQYFGPGTRLTVT.

Written as DNA, the CDR3 is TGCGCCCGCCGCCAAGTGGGGGCGCGGGAGCCCCAGTACTTC. Translating it yields CARRQVGAREPQYF. This rearrangement joins TRBV4-1 to TRBJ2-5; tentatively, D is TRBD2 (7 bases). The germline V gene has CDR1 MGHRA and CDR2 YSYEKL. V was shortened by 11 bases and J by 9 bases, with 25 bases between the two germline ends. The CDR3 runs to 14 residues.

This clonotype has at least ten counts. The rearrangement joins TRBV5-1 to TRBJ2-7, with 9 positions matching TRBD1. The germline V gene encodes CDR1 SGHRS and CDR2 YFSETQ. The CDR3 has 14 amino acids. Trimming removed 1 base from V and 4 bases from J; junction bases left unmatched: 3. The CDR3 nucleotides read TGCGCCAGCAGCTTGTCGACAGGGGGATACGAGCAGTACTTC. Translating it yields CASSLSTGGYEQYF.

This clonotype came up many times. This chain connects TRBV29-1 to TRBJ2-1; D unclear. The ends were cut back, 0 bases at V and 4 bases at J, with 7 bases in the middle. The CDR3 runs 13 residues. CDR1 is SQVTM, CDR2 ANQGSEA, per germline. CDR3 nucleotides: TGCAGCGTTGAAGAGCCGACTTACAATGAGCAGTTCTTC. It encodes CSVEEPTYNEQFF.

The J gene is TRBJ1-1, the V gene TRBV9; TRBD1 agrees at 7 bases. Trimming at V came to 3 bases and at J to 6 bases, leaving 14 bases not matched to a gene. CDR3 size: 16 residues. From germline, CDR1 is SGDLS and CDR2 YYNGEE. The CDR3: CASSGKTGPPGAEAFF. As DNA, the CDR3 is TGTGCCAGCAGCGGGAAGACAGGGCCGCCTGGGGCTGAAGCTTTCTTT. Complete variable domain (other parts from reference TRBV9 and TRBJ1-1): DSGVTQTPKHLITATGQRVTLRCSPRSGDLSVYWYQQSLDQGLQFLIQYYNGEERAKGNILERFSAQQFPDLHSELNLSSLELGDSALYFCASSGKTGPPGAEAFFGQGTRLTVV.

This clonotype was detected many times. The V and J genes are TRBV6-5 and TRBJ2-2, with a weak D call TRBD1 (6 bases). Trimming removed 0 bases at V and 0 bases at J, with 11 bases between. There are 17 residues in the CDR3. Germline V CDR1 and CDR2: MNHEY, SVGAGI. CDR3 sequence (DNA): TGTGCCAGCAGTTACTCACCAGGGACATCGAACACCGGGGAGCTGTTTTTT. It translates to CASSYSPGTSNTGELFF.

In this sample, this clonotype turned up a few times. The rearrangement links TRBV4-3 to TRBJ2-2; either TRBD1 or TRBD2 may fit D (5 bases each). Germline loops: CDR1 LGHNA, CDR2 YSLEER. Trimming cost V 2 bases and J 7 bases, with 14 bases left between them. This CDR3 has 15 amino acids. DNA of the CDR3: TGCGCCAGCAGCCAACACCCACGGGACGGCGGGGAGCTGTTTTTT. It specifies CASSQHPRDGGELFF.

Points on this clonotype: One end of the junction varies from germline; a read error may be responsible. The chain joins TRBV5-4 to TRBJ2-7; 10 nucleotides agree with TRBD2. This CDR3 contains 16 residues. From germline, CDR1 is SGHNT and CDR2 YYREEE (reference sequence). CDR3 DNA: TGTGCGAGCAGCGGCAAGAGCGGGAGGGCCGGACTCGAGCAGTACTTC. Translation: CASSGKSGRAGLEQYF.

This clonotype was found many times. The chain carries TRBV18 and TRBJ1-1; 8 bases match TRBD1. The J segment lost 4 bases and the V segment lost 4 bases, leaving 5 bases of the junction unmatched. The germline V gene has CDR1 KGHSH and CDR2 LQKENI. The CDR3 covers 14 residues. CDR3 coding DNA: TGTGCCAGCTCACTGGACAGGGCAAGCACTGAAGCTTTCTTT. Its translation: CASSLDRASTEAFF.

This clonotype turned up a few times. V and J are TRBV20-1 and TRBJ1-4, with TRBD1 identical over 9 bases. The V gene's germline CDR1 is DFQATT and CDR2 SNEGSKA (reference sequence). CDR3 length equals 18 residues. The V gene end was trimmed by 3 bases and the J gene end by 7 bases; junction bases not matched to a gene: 18. CDR3: CSASREGNRGRMGEKLFF. CDR3 DNA sequence: TGCAGTGCTAGCAGAGAGGGGAACAGGGGGCGCATGGGTGAAAAACTGTTTTTT.

The sample holds many counts of this clonotype. CDR3 nucleotides: TGTGCCAGCAGCTCCGGACAGTATCCCGTCACAAGCTCCTACGAGCAGTACTTC. Its translation is CASSSGQYPVTSSYEQYF. The genes are TRBV5-4 and TRBJ2-7; a weak D match, TRBD1 (6 bases). Germline CDR1 and CDR2: SGHNT and YYREEE (reference sequence). The CDR3 has 18 amino acids. V was trimmed by 3 bases and J by 0 bases, leaving 22 bases between them.

This chain connects TRBV24-1 to TRBJ2-3; weak D call: TRBD2 (6 bases). Germline V gene lookup returns CDR1 KGHDR and CDR2 SFDVKD. V shed 9 bases and J shed 3 bases, with 18 bases lying between them. This CDR3 comprises 15 residues. The CDR3 here is CATAFGSAVTDTQYF. The CDR3 coding sequence is TGTGCCACCGCGTTCGGGAGCGCTGTAACAGATACGCAGTATTTT.

In its sample, this clonotype was seen many times. The rearrangement joins TRBV28 to TRBJ2-3; 7 bases align to TRBD2. CDR1 is MDHEN, CDR2 SYDVKM, per germline. V was pared by 5 bases and J by 2 bases, with 13 bases of the junction left unmatched. The CDR3 contains 17 residues. CDR3 bases: TGTGCCAGCAGTCCTATCCATGGGCGGGAGATCACAGATACGCAGTATTTT. It translates to CASSPIHGREITDTQYF.

This clonotype has ten or more counts. This chain links TRBV5-5 with TRBJ2-5, with 10 bases aligning to TRBD2. The V and J ends lost 0 bases and 5 bases, in that order; junction bases with no gene match: 16. The CDR3 is 19 amino acids. Germline-derived CDR1 and CDR2 are SGHKS and YYEKEE (reference sequence). The CDR3: CASSLANQGRLAGVETQYF. The CDR3 DNA is TGTGCCAGCAGCTTGGCCAATCAGGGTCGGCTAGCGGGAGTTGAGACCCAGTACTTC.

With regard to this clonotype: Just one base apart from a much larger clone, this may be a read error. The CDR3 does not end in the conserved phenylalanine or tryptophan, so this is likely a read error. J is TRBJ2-5 and V is TRBV7-6, with 8 bases fitting TRBD1. Germline V gene lookup returns CDR1 SGHVS and CDR2 FNYEAQ. This CDR3 is built from 18 residues. The trim removed 5 bases at V and 0 bases at J, leaving 14 bases unmatched. The CDR3 nucleotides are TGTGCCAGCAGCCTCGAGCTGACAGGGGACCCGTACCAAGAGACCCAGTACTCC. Translating it yields CASSLELTGDPYQETQYS.

About this clonotype itself: A much more abundant neighbour one base away suggests this may be a read error. CDR3: CSARGLAGGQETQYF. CDR3 nucleotides: TGCAGTGCTAGAGGACTAGCGGGAGGGCAAGAGACCCAGTACTTC. The genes are TRBV20-1 and TRBJ2-5; TRBD2 aligns across 14 bases. This CDR3 spans 15 amino acids. Trimming took 1 base from V and 2 from J; bases not matched to a gene: 0. Germline values: CDR1 DFQATT, CDR2 SNEGSKA (reference sequence).

This clonotype was recorded many times. The rearrangement joins TRBV20-1 to TRBJ2-7; 11 bases line up with TRBD1. V gave up 5 bases and J gave up 4 bases; unmatched junction bases: 4. This CDR3 contains 13 residues. Germline CDR1 and CDR2: DFQATT and SNEGSKA (reference sequence). The CDR3 here is CSAPGQGAYEQYF. CDR3 coding DNA: TGCAGTGCTCCCGGACAGGGGGCGTACGAGCAGTACTTC.

The table lists this clonotype with many counts. The chain recombines TRBV2 with TRBJ2-3, with 7 bases lining up with TRBD1. In germline, CDR1 is SNHLY, CDR2 FYNNEI. Trimming removed 3 bases from V and 6 bases from J; junction bases left unmatched: 15. The CDR3 sequence is 17 residues long. The CDR3 DNA follows: TGTGCCAGCAGTGAGTGGGGCGTGAGGGGGCCAGGGGATACGCAGTATTTT. Its translation is CASSEWGVRGPGDTQYF.

This clonotype occurred a few times. CDR3 sequence (DNA): TGCGCCAGCAGTAAAGCGAGGGGTCGGTCCTACAATGAGCAGTTCTTC. This encodes CASSKARGRSYNEQFF. The chain joins TRBV4-1 to TRBJ2-1; D may correspond to TRBD1 or TRBD2 (5 bases each). This CDR3 has 16 amino acids. Germline V gene sequence: CDR1 MGHRA, CDR2 YSYEKL. The V end was cut by 6 bases, the J end by 1 base, with 16 bases between.

This clonotype was recorded many times. Here the CDR3 DNA reads TGTGCCAGCAGTTTCCTAGGGGGCTTCGTAACAGATACGCAGTATTTT. Its protein product is CASSFLGGFVTDTQYF. The chain carries TRBV27 and TRBJ2-3, with 7 bases fitting TRBD1. V shed 3 bases, J shed 3 bases, and the junction held 9 bases outside the gene matches. The germline gives CDR1 MNHEY, CDR2 SMNVEV (reference sequence). The CDR3 spans 16 residues.